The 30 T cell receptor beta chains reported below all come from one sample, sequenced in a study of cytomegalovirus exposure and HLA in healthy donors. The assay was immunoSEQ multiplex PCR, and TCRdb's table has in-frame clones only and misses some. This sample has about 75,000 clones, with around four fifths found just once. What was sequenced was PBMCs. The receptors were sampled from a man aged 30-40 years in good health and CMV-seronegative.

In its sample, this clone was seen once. CDR3 residues: CASSQQGTRTGTQYF. The CDR3 region has the DNA TGTGCCAGCAGCCAACAGGGGACTAGAACGGGTACGCAGTATTTT. The V gene is TRBV14, the J gene TRBJ2-3, with 8 bases lining up with TRBD2. The CDR3 length is 15 residues. CDR1 SGHDN and CDR2 FVKESK come from the germline V gene. J gave up 8 bases and V 2 bases, and 9 bases lay outside the gene matches.

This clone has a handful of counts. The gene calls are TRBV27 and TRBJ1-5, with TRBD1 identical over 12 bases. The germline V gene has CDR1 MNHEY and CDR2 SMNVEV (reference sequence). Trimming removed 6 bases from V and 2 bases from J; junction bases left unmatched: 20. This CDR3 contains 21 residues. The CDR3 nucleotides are TGTGCCAGCAGACCTATACCCCTCCGGGACAGGGGGCTCTCTGGCAATCAGCCCCAGCATTTT. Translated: CASRPIPLRDRGLSGNQPQHF.

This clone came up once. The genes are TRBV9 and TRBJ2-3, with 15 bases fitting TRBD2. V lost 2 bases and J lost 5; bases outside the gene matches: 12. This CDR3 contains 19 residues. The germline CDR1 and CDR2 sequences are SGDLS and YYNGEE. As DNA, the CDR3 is TGTGCCAGCAGCGTCCAGGAGGGACTAGCGGGGGGCGAACAAGATACGCAGTATTTT. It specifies CASSVQEGLAGGEQDTQYF.

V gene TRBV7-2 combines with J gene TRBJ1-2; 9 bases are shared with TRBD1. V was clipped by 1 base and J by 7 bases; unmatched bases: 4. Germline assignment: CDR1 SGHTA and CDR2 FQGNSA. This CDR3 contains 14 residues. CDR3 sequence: CASSLDRGRAGYTF. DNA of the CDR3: TGTGCCAGCAGCTTAGACAGGGGGCGGGCTGGCTACACCTTC.

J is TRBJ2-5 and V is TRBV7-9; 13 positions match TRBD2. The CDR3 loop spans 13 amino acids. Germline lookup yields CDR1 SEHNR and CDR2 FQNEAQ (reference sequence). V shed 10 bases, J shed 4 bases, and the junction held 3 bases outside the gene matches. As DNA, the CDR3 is TGTGCCACGGGACTAGCGGGATTAGAGACCCAGTACTTC. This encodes CATGLAGLETQYF.

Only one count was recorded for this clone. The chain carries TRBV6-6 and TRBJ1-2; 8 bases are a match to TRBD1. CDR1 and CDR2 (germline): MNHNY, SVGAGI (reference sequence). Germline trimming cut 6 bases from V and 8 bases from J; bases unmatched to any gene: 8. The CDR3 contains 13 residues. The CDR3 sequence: CASSPGQVVGYTF. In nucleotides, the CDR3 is TGTGCCAGCAGCCCGGGACAGGTTGTCGGCTACACCTTC.

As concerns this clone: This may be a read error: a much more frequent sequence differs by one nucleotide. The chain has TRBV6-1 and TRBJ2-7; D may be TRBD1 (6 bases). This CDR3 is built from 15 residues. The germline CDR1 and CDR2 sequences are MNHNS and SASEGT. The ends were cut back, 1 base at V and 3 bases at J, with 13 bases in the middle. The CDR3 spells CASSEERGSNYEQYV. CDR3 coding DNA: TGTGCCAGCAGTGAAGAGAGGGGGTCCAACTACGAGCAGTACGTC.

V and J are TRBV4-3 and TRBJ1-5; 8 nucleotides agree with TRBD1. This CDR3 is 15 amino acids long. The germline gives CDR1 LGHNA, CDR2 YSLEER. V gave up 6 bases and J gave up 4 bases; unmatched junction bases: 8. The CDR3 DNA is TGCGCCAGCAGTCTAGGGACAGGAGTAAATCAGCCCCAGCATTTT. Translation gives CASSLGTGVNQPQHF.

CDR3 in amino acids: CASSYSGGRGDGYTF. For the CDR3, the DNA is TGTGCCAGCAGTTACTCGGGGGGCAGGGGGGACGGCTACACCTTC. V usage is TRBV6-5 and J usage is TRBJ1-2; TRBD1 agrees at 7 bases. The germline CDR1 and CDR2 sequences are MNHEY and SVGAGI. Unmatched junction bases numbered 9, after V lost 0 bases and J lost 8 bases. This CDR3 has 15 residues.

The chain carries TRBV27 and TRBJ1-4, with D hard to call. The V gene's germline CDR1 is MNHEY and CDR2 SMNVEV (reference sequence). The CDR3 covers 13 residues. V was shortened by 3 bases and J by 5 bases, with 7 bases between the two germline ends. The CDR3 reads CASSFQSNEKLFF. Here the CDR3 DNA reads TGTGCCAGCAGTTTCCAGTCCAATGAAAAACTGTTTTTT.

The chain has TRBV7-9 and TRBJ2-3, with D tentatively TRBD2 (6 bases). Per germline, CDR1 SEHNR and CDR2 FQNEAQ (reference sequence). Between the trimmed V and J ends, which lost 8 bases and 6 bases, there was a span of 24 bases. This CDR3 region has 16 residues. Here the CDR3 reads CASAAGWGTQSDTQYF. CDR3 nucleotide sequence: TGTGCCAGCGCCGCAGGTTGGGGGACTCAGTCGGATACGCAGTATTTT.

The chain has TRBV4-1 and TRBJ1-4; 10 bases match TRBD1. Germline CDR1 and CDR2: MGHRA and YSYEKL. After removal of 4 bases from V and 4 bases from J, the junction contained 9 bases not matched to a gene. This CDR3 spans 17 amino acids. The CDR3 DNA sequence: TGCGCCAGCAGCCCGAGGACAGGGGGGGATCTTAATGAAAAACTGTTTTTT. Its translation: CASSPRTGGDLNEKLFF.

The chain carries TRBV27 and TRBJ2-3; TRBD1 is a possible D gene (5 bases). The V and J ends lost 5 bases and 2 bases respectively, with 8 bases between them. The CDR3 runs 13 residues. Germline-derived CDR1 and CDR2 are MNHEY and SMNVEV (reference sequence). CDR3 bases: TGTGCCAGCAGTGGGGCGGTCACAGATACGCAGTATTTT. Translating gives CASSGAVTDTQYF.

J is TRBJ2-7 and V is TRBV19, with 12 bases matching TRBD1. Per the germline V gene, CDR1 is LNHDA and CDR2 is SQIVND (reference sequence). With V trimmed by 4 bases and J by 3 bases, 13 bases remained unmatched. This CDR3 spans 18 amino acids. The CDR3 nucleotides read TGTGCCAGTAGTAATGGGACAGGGGGCCTTTTTGTTCGCTACGAGCAGTACGTC. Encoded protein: CASSNGTGGLFVRYEQYV.

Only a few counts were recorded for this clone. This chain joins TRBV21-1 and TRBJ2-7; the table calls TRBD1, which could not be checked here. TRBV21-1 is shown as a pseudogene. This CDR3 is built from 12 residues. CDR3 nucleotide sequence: TGTGCCAGTTCGGGACAGGGGCGCGAGCAGTACGTC. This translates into CASSGQGREQYV.

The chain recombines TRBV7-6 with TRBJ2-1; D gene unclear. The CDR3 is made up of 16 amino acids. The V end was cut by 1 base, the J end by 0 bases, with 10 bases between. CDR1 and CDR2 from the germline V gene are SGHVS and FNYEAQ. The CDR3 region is CASSLVARSSYNEQFF. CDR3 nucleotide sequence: TGTGCCAGCAGCTTAGTGGCGCGGAGCTCCTACAATGAGCAGTTCTTC.

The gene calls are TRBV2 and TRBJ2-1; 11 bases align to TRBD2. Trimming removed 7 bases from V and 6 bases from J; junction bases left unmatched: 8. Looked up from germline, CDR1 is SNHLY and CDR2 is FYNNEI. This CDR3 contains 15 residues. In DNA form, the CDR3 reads TGTGCCAGCAACCAACTAGCGGGAGCTGTCAATGAGCAGTTCTTC. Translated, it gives CASNQLAGAVNEQFF. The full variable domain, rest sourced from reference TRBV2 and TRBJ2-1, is EPEVTQTPSHQVTQMGQEVILRCVPISNHLYFYWYRQILGQKVEFLVSFYNNEISEKSEIFDDQFSVERPDGSNFTLKIRSTKLEDSAMYFCASNQLAGAVNEQFFGPGTRLTVL.

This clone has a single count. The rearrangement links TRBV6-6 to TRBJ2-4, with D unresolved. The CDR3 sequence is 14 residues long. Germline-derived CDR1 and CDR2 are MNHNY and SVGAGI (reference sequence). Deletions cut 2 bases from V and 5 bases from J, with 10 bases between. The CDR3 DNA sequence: TGTGCCAGCAGTTACCGGCCCCAGGAAAACATTCAGTACTTC. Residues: CASSYRPQENIQYF.

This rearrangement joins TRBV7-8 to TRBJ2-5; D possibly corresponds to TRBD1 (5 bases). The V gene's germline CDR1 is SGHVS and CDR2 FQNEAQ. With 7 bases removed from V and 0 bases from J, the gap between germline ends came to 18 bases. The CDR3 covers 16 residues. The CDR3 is CASIQGRLTYQETQYF. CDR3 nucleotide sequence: TGTGCCAGCATCCAGGGCAGACTTACCTACCAAGAGACCCAGTACTTC.

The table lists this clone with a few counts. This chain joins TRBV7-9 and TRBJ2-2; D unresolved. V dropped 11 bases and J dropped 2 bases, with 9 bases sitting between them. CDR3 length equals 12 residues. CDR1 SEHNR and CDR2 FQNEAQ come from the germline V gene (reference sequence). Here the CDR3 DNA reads TGTGCCGGGCAGATCAACACCGGGGAGCTGTTTTTT. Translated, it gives CAGQINTGELFF.

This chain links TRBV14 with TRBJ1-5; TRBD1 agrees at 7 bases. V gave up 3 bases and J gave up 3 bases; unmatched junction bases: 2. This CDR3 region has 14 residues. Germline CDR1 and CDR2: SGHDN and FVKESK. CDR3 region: CASSQTGFNQPQHF. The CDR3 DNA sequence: TGTGCCAGCAGCCAGACAGGGTTCAATCAGCCCCAGCATTTT.

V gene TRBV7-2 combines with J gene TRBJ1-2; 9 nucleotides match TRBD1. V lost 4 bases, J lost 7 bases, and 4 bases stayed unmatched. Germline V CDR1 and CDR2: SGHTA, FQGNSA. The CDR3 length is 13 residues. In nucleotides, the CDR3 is TGTGCCAGCAGCTCGGGACAGGGAGGTGGCTACACCTTC. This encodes CASSSGQGGGYTF.

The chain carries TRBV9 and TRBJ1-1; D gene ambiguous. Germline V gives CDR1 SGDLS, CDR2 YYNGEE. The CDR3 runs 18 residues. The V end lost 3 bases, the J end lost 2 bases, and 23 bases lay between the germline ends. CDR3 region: CASSGPAGNNSANTEAFF. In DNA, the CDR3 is TGTGCCAGCAGCGGACCAGCGGGCAACAATTCCGCTAACACTGAAGCTTTCTTT. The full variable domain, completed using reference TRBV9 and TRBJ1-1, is DSGVTQTPKHLITATGQRVTLRCSPRSGDLSVYWYQQSLDQGLQFLIQYYNGEERAKGNILERFSAQQFPDLHSELNLSSLELGDSALYFCASSGPAGNNSANTEAFFGQGTRLTVV.

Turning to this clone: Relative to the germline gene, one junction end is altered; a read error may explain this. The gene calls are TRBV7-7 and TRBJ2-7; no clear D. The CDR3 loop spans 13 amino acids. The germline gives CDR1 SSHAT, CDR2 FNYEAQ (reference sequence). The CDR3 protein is CASSTTASGEQYF. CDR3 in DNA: TGTGCTAGCAGCACCACCGCATCGGGCGAGCAGTACTTC.

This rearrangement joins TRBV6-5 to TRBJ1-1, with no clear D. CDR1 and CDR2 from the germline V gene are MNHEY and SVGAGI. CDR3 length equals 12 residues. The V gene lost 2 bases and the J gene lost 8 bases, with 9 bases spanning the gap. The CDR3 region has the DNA TGTGCCAGCAGTTACCACGGAGGGGAAGCTTTCTTT. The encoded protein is CASSYHGGEAFF.

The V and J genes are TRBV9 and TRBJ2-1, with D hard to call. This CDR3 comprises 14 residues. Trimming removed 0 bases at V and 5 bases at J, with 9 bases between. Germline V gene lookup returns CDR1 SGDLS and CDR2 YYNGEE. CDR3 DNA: TGTGCCAGCAGCGTAGTGCCAGAGGACAATGAGCAGTTCTTC. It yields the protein CASSVVPEDNEQFF.

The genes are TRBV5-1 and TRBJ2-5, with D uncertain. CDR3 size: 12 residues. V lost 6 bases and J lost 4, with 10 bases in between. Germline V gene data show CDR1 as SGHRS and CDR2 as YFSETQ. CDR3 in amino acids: CASNLESETQYF. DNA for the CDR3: TGCGCCAGCAATCTGGAGTCAGAGACCCAGTACTTC.

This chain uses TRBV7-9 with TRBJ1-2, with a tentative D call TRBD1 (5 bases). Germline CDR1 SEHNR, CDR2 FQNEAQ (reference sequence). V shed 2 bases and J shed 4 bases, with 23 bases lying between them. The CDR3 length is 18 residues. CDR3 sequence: CASSLSLLKTEVGYGYTF. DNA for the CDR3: TGTGCCAGCAGCTTATCTCTTTTAAAGACAGAAGTAGGCTATGGCTACACCTTC.

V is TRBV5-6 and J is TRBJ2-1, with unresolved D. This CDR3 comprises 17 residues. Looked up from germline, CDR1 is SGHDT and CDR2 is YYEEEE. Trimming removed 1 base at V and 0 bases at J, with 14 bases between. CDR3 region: CASSLSFQVFSYNEQFF. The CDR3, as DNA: TGTGCCAGCAGCTTGTCCTTTCAGGTTTTCTCCTACAATGAGCAGTTCTTC.

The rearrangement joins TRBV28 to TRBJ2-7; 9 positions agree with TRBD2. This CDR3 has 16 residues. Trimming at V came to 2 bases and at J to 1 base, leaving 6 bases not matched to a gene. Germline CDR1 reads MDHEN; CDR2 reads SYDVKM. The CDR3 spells CASSLLRGGYSYEQYF. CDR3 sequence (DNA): TGTGCCAGCAGTTTACTGCGGGGGGGATATTCCTACGAGCAGTACTTC.